This T cell receptor beta chain stems from a study of a mutant IDH1 vaccine in newly diagnosed glioma. For the study at large: Treated individuals were about 60% male and roughly 38% female, averaging about 40 years of age. Patients had received radiotherapy, temozolomide, or both previously, most receiving both. Study-wide results and caveats: Patients showed vaccine-induced immune responses at a rate of under 95%. Changes in the top peripheral T cell clonotypes seemingly had no bearing on pseudoprogression.

Trimming shortened V by 7 bases and J by 5 bases, and 11 bases separated the two germline ends. CDR3 size: 11 residues. Germline V lookup: CDR1 SQVTM, CDR2 ANQGSEA. Time point: week 5, during vaccination. It was 300 ug of mutant IDH1 20-mer peptide that made up each vaccine dose, given with topical imiquimod. Sequenced by immunoSEQ multiplex PCR; TCRdb stores in-frame clones only, minus some. The sample comprises 32,000 or so clones, just under 85% of which are singletons, and 24% rests with the top ten. This clone was picked up a small number of times. The antigen remains unidentified. The receptor comes from a man aged 30 to 45 with glioma. The sample in question was PBMCs, obtained from a glioma patient whose treatment included an IDH1 peptide vaccine. The chain joins TRBV29-1 to TRBJ1-1; D gene uncertain. CDR3 sequence: CSAVFETEAFF. The DNA for the CDR3 is TGCAGCGCGGTATTCGAGACTGAAGCTTTCTTT. The full variable domain, with the rest looked up from reference TRBV29-1 and TRBJ1-1, is SAVISQKPSRDICQRGTSLTIQCQVDSQVTMMFWYRQQPGQSLTLIATANQGSEATYESGFVIDKFPISRPNLTFSTLTVSNMSPEDSSIYLCSAVFETEAFFGQGTRLTVV.